The present entry profiles one T cell receptor (beta chain) with its context. No antigen is known for it. Per-base quality was not reported, and no clone a single base away is much larger than it. TCRbeta CDR3 regions were amplified from genomic DNA by means of the immunoSEQ Assay, a bias-controlled multiplex PCR. The study's own analysis went as follows. The number of nucleated cells in each sample was estimated by amplification of reference gene primers within the assay. To quantify the absolute abundance of each unique TCRbeta CDR3 rearrangement, sequence reads were collapsed and filtered. For each sample, productive Simpson clonality was calculated by taking the square root of Simpson's diversity index across productive rearrangements. TCRdb re-hosts the immuneACCESS table, in-frame sequences only. Its copies lack some clones; in the studies checked, an unresolved V gene accounts for under half of them, and the cause for the rest is not known. V, J and clone size derive from that table, while D and trimming were established from the DNA sequence. This sample has over 200,000 clones in its table, and roughly nine tenths of those were observed once. The ten largest account for less than 14% of the sample.

Trimming leaves V shorter by 5 bases and J shorter by 4 bases, with the junction holding 8 bases beyond the gene matches. From its cysteine to its phenylalanine, the CDR3 spans 15 amino acids. Only CDR3 DNA remains: 45 bases, in frame from the first base. CDR1 SNHLY and CDR2 FYNNEI are derived from the germline V gene. In the prospective study, participants were roughly 18 to 100 years old, resided in about two dozen geographic areas of the United States, and were enrolled through a virtual design. To assign participants to cohorts, the prospective study relied on clinical history that participants themselves reported in a screening survey and a study questionnaire. Recovered participants in ImmuneRACE Cohort 3 were defined as having two consecutive negative NP/OP PCR tests, clearance from a healthcare professional, or resolution of symptoms. In the prospective study, whole blood, serum and a nasopharyngeal or oropharyngeal swab were collected from each participant by mobile phlebotomists. Participants in the prospective study had the option to provide additional blood draws and questionnaires over a 2-month period. Prospective study blood samples were shipped either frozen or at room temperature before DNA extraction.

This sample was included in a study of blood T cell repertoires in COVID-19 (dated by TCRdb to the early 2020s). Study-wide context: Samples from collaborators originated in the United States, Italy and Spain and spanned both the acute and convalescent phases of COVID-19. The material from the prospective study consisted of cDNA or gDNA derived from T cells, B-cell-depleted T cells, or PBMCs. Deeply sampled blood TCRbeta repertoires from subjects exposed to, actively infected with, or recovered from COVID-19 were included in the dataset. A freely available public database, intended as a resource for researchers studying the immune response to SARS-CoV-2, is where the repertoires were released. The samples were drawn from the first 160 participants of the ongoing ImmuneRACE study and from some 1,300 subjects provided by 6 global collaborators. A de-identified subject ID, COVID-19 status, age in years and sex were almost always included in the sample metadata. Where available, HLA class I and class II types were obtained from metadata supplied by the sample provider rather than from assay-based typing.

The investigation overall reported the following: The quantity of clinical and demographic metadata differed by source and by participant and was supplied without curation.

The sample consisted of PBMCs or T cells enriched from blood (not recorded which). This clonotype was sampled from a man under 40 who had recovered from COVID-19. This chain is built from TRBV2 and TRBJ2-7, with 10 bases in between that match TRBD1. The nucleotide sequence reads as follows: TGTGCCAGCAGTACCACCCGGGACAGGGGTTACGAGCAGTACTTC. Its amino acids are CASSTTRDRGYEQYF.